This entry is about one T cell receptor (beta chain). The data originate from a study of T cell changes during pregnancy in multiple sclerosis. The data were produced by immunoSEQ multiplex PCR, yet TCRdb's version contains in-frame clones alone and is incomplete. This sample has approximately 30,000 clones; about nine tenths occur once, and the top ten carry roughly 10%. Looked up from germline, CDR1 is MRHNA and CDR2 is SNTAGT. The J segment lost 6 bases and the V segment lost 2 bases, leaving 6 bases of the junction unmatched. The CDR3 extends over 15 amino acids. This receptor was taken from a female donor with multiple sclerosis, enrolled in a pregnancy study. V and J are TRBV6-4 and TRBJ1-2, with TRBD1 identical over 10 bases. Sequenced here: CD8+ T cells from peripheral blood mononuclear cells, sampled before pregnancy. The CDR3 here is CASSDRRQGAHGYTF. CDR3 coding DNA: TGTGCCAGCAGTGACAGGAGACAGGGGGCGCATGGCTACACCTTC.